The T cell receptor beta chain described here comes from a study of CD8 T cells in Susac syndrome. Study-wide findings and caveats: The authors acknowledged that the study's TCR sequencing and HLA analysis involved relatively few individuals.

This clonotype was seen just once. Its target is not known. RNA amounts of roughly 0.45 to 1 ug underwent reverse transcription with random hexamers. The method of amplification for TCR beta CDR3 was immunoSEQ multiplex PCR, covering 54 Vbeta and 13 Jbeta. TCRdb processed the immunoSEQ multiplex PCR reads anew with MiXCR; each CDR3 protein has one entry. The sample contains 130,000 to 150,000 distinct CDR3 sequences, about 94% of which appear only once. CD8+ and CD4+ T cells taken from blood had their TCR beta sequenced. While CD8+ and CD4+ T cells were isolated negatively, TEMRA cells were enriched by FACS. V was shortened by 4 bases and J by 5 bases, with 14 bases between the two germline ends. CDR1 SGDLS and CDR2 YYNGEE come from the germline V gene. The CDR3 runs to 14 residues.

Sequencing was performed on CD8+ T cells from PBMCs. The chain is built from TRBV9 and TRBJ2-3; no firm D call. This TCR was recovered from a human donor in good health. The DNA for the CDR3 is TGTGCCAGCAGCCCAACCCCGGGCGGAGATACGCAGTATTTT. This encodes CASSPTPGGDTQYF.